This T cell receptor (beta chain) was retrieved from a study of cytomegalovirus exposure and HLA in healthy donors. The data were produced by immunoSEQ multiplex PCR, yet TCRdb's version contains in-frame clones alone and is incomplete. The sample lists 250,000 to 400,000 clones, approximately 88% occurring once. CDR1 is SEHNR and CDR2 is FQNEAQ in the germline V gene (reference sequence). CDR3 length: 19 residues. Unmatched junction bases numbered 10, after V lost 4 bases and J lost 0 bases. This chain joins TRBV7-9 and TRBJ2-1; TRBD2 aligns across 12 bases. Material: PBMCs. The sequence was obtained from a man aged 25-45 years in good health and CMV-seronegative. The CDR3 DNA reads as TGTGCCAGCAGCTCCTCCACTAGCGGGGGGCTAAGCTCCTACAATGAGCAGTTCTTC. Amino acids: CASSSSTSGGLSSYNEQFF.